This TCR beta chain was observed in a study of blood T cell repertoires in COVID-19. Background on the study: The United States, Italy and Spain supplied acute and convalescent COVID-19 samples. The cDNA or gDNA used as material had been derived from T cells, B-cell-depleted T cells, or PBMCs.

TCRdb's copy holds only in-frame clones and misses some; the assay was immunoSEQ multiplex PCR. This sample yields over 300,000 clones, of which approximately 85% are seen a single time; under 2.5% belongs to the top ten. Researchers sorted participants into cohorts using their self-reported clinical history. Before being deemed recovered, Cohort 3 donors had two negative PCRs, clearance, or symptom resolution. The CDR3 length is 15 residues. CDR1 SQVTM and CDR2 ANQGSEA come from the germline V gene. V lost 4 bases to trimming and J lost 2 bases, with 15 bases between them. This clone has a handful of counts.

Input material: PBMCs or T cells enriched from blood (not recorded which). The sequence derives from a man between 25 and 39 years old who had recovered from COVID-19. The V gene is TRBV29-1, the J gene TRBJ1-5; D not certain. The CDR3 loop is CSVADGLIGNQPQHF. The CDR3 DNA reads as TGCAGCGTTGCTGACGGGTTGATAGGCAATCAGCCCCAGCATTTT.